Shown below are 8 T cell receptor beta chains from a single sample sequenced in a study of cytomegalovirus exposure and HLA in healthy donors. PCR employed 60 Vbeta and 13 Jbeta primers. The table came from immunoSEQ multiplex PCR; TCRdb's copy has only in-frame clones and leaves some out. Among some 190,000 clones listed, approximately 86% were seen once. Sequencing was performed on PBMCs. Every receptor here comes from a woman in her thirties in good health and CMV-seronegative.

The chain employs TRBV5-1 and TRBJ2-5; D may be TRBD2 (6 bases). Germline CDR1 reads SGHRS; CDR2 reads YFSETQ. The germline V and J ends were trimmed by 1 base and 2 bases, with 9 bases remaining between them. CDR3 length: 14 residues. CDR3 sequence (DNA): TGCGCCAGCAGCTTGTCCCGGGGGCAAGAGACCCAGTACTTC. Protein sequence: CASSLSRGQETQYF.

This sequence joins TRBV7-9 and TRBJ1-1; D may be TRBD1 (5 bases). Germline loops: CDR1 SEHNR, CDR2 FQNEAQ (reference sequence). V was pared by 5 bases and J by 1 base, with 5 bases between. There are 12 residues in the CDR3. The CDR3 loop is CASSQGNTEAFF. The CDR3 nucleotides read TGTGCCAGCAGCCAGGGGAACACTGAAGCTTTCTTT.

The rearrangement uses TRBV30 and TRBJ2-6; the D gene is possibly TRBD1 (5 bases). Germline V gene lookup returns CDR1 GTSNPN and CDR2 SVGIG (reference sequence). V lost 1 base, J lost 0 bases, and 13 bases lay in between. This CDR3 has 17 amino acids. CDR3 sequence: CAWSGDSFNSGANVLTF. As DNA, the CDR3 is TGTGCCTGGAGTGGTGACAGCTTCAACTCTGGGGCCAACGTCCTGACTTTC.

The CDR3 region has the DNA TGTGCCAGCAGCCCTCCCCGGGGGGCTTACGGAAACACCATATATTTT. Its translation: CASSPPRGAYGNTIYF. The gene calls are TRBV9 and TRBJ1-3; weak D call: TRBD1 (6 bases). Trimming cost V 4 bases and J 4 bases, with 18 bases left between them. CDR3 length equals 16 residues. The germline V gene encodes CDR1 SGDLS and CDR2 YYNGEE. The variable domain in full, with the rest retrieved from reference TRBV9 and TRBJ1-3, is DSGVTQTPKHLITATGQRVTLRCSPRSGDLSVYWYQQSLDQGLQFLIQYYNGEERAKGNILERFSAQQFPDLHSELNLSSLELGDSALYFCASSPPRGAYGNTIYFGEGSWLTVV.

In this sample, this clone turned up once. The rearrangement joins TRBV18 to TRBJ2-2, with 10 bases aligning to TRBD2. Germline V gene sequence: CDR1 KGHSH, CDR2 LQKENI. This CDR3 region has 18 residues. Unmatched junction bases numbered 13, after V lost 3 bases and J lost 6 bases. CDR3 in amino acids: CASSPLSGRAVSSGELFF. CDR3 DNA sequence: TGTGCCAGCTCACCCTTAAGCGGGAGGGCCGTGAGTTCCGGGGAGCTGTTTTTT.

The chain recombines TRBV9 with TRBJ1-1; D unclear. V was pared by 4 bases and J by 5 bases, with 15 bases between. Germline values: CDR1 SGDLS, CDR2 YYNGEE. The CDR3 is 14 residues long. For the CDR3, the DNA is TGTGCCAGCAGCCCTCGGTGGGGAGAGACTGAAGCTTTCTTT. Its protein is CASSPRWGETEAFF.

V usage is TRBV28 and J usage is TRBJ1-1, with TRBD1 identical over 9 bases. V dropped 5 bases and J dropped 6; count of bases not matched to a gene: 10. The germline V gene encodes CDR1 MDHEN and CDR2 SYDVKM. CDR3 length equals 15 residues. CDR3: CASSIPGQGSSEAFF. The CDR3 bases are TGTGCCAGCAGTATACCGGGACAGGGATCTTCTGAAGCTTTCTTT.

The chain carries TRBV7-2 and TRBJ1-2; D is possibly TRBD1 (5 bases). Germline V CDR1 and CDR2: SGHTA, FQGNSA. Deletions cut 5 bases from V and 5 bases from J, with 9 bases between. The CDR3 has 12 amino acids. The CDR3 nucleotides are TGTGCCAGCAGCCTAGACAGTTATGGCTACACCTTC. Protein: CASSLDSYGYTF.